One and the same sample provided the 9 T cell receptor beta chains below, sequenced in a study of cytomegalovirus exposure and HLA in healthy donors. Primers for the PCR totalled 60 Vbeta and 13 Jbeta. Generated by immunoSEQ multiplex PCR, the TCRdb table keeps only in-frame clones and is missing some. Among 100,000 to 130,000 clones listed, around 73% were seen once. The sample was PBMCs. Receptor source: a man aged 25-40 years in good health and CMV-seronegative.

This clone was found a few times. The V gene is TRBV23-1, the J gene TRBJ2-5; D is unclear. TRBV23-1 is recorded as an ORF, its role being uncertain. CDR3 length: 13 residues. V lost 3 bases and J lost 3, with 8 bases in between. Here the CDR3 DNA reads TGCGCCAGCAGTCAGACAAGTGAAGAGACCCAGTACTTC. Protein sequence: CASSQTSEETQYF.

In its sample, this clone was seen a few times. The chain uses TRBV10-3 and TRBJ2-7, with D possibly being TRBD1 (6 bases). With 4 bases removed from V and 4 bases from J, the gap between germline ends came to 14 bases. Germline CDR1 reads ENHRY; CDR2 reads SYGVKD. The CDR3 covers 14 residues. In DNA form, the CDR3 reads TGTGCCATCAGTGGGGGACACGCTAGGTACGAGCAGTACTTC. It yields the protein CAISGGHARYEQYF.

This clone was counted only a few times. The genes are TRBV6-5 and TRBJ1-1, with D tentatively TRBD1 (6 bases). Germline V gives CDR1 MNHEY, CDR2 SVGAGI. Trimming took off 2 bases at V and 5 bases at J, with 12 bases between the two ends. The CDR3 sequence is 14 residues long. In nucleotides, the CDR3 is TGTGCCAGCAGTTACGAGGGGGGGCTTACTGAAGCTTTCTTT. This codes for CASSYEGGLTEAFF.

The rearrangement uses TRBV7-9 and TRBJ2-7; 14 nucleotides line up with TRBD2. The CDR3 length is 14 residues. After removal of 1 base from V and 7 bases from J, the junction contained 0 bases not matched to a gene. Per the germline V gene, CDR1 is SEHNR and CDR2 is FQNEAQ (reference sequence). The CDR3 sequence is CASSLGLAGGEQYF. Here the CDR3 DNA reads TGTGCCAGCAGCTTAGGACTAGCGGGAGGGGAGCAGTACTTC.

This chain links TRBV7-9 with TRBJ2-3; D ambiguous. Trimming removed 5 bases at V and 4 bases at J, with 13 bases between. Germline V CDR1 and CDR2: SEHNR, FQNEAQ (reference sequence). The CDR3 spans 14 residues. The CDR3 region is CASSGQVPPDTQYF. CDR3 coding DNA: TGTGCCAGCAGCGGGCAGGTACCCCCAGATACGCAGTATTTT.

This clone was picked up one time. The CDR3 loop reads CASSAQGYWGSYNQPQHF. The CDR3 DNA reads as TGCGCCAGCAGTGCACAAGGGTATTGGGGCTCCTACAATCAGCCCCAGCATTTT. The chain carries TRBV10-2 and TRBJ1-5; tentative D call: TRBD1 (5 bases). V was shortened by 4 bases and J by 3 bases, with 22 bases between the two germline ends. Per the germline V gene, CDR1 is WSHSY and CDR2 is SAAADI. The CDR3 contains 18 residues.

A few counts support this clone. This chain links TRBV6-5 with TRBJ1-1; no reliable D call. Trimming shortened V by 6 bases and J by 3 bases, and 11 bases separated the two germline ends. CDR1 MNHEY and CDR2 SVGAGI come from the germline V gene. The CDR3 length is 13 residues. The CDR3 sequence: CASSARHDTEAFF. Here the CDR3 DNA reads TGTGCCAGCAGCGCCCGACACGACACTGAAGCTTTCTTT.

This clone has a single count. The chain carries TRBV9 and TRBJ2-3; D may be TRBD2 (5 bases). This CDR3 is built from 15 residues. Germline CDR1 is SGDLS and CDR2 is YYNGEE. The germline V and J ends were trimmed by 0 bases and 1 base, with 9 bases remaining between them. CDR3: CASSVARGGTDTQYF. Written as DNA, the CDR3 is TGTGCCAGCAGCGTAGCTCGGGGAGGCACAGATACGCAGTATTTT.

The chain couples TRBV9 to TRBJ1-1; 9 nucleotides line up with TRBD1. J was trimmed by 6 bases and V by 4 bases; bases with no gene match: 10. Germline CDR1 and CDR2: SGDLS and YYNGEE. CDR3 size: 15 residues. CDR3 residues: CASSKEGQGNSEAFF. CDR3 DNA sequence: TGTGCCAGCAGCAAAGAGGGACAGGGAAACTCTGAAGCTTTCTTT.